This T cell receptor beta chain originates from a study of CD8 T cells in Susac syndrome. Overall study results and limits: The authors acknowledged that the study's TCR sequencing and HLA analysis involved relatively few individuals.

J gave up 5 bases and V 5 bases, and 11 bases lay outside the gene matches. The CDR3 is 14 amino acids. The germline V gene encodes CDR1 SQVTM and CDR2 ANQGSEA. The multiple sclerosis controls comprised treatment-naive patients whose relapsing-remitting disease was stable or active. Roughly 0.45 to 1 ug RNA was reverse transcribed with random hexamers. TCRdb analysed the immunoSEQ multiplex PCR reads with MiXCR anew, one entry per CDR3 protein. This sample yields around 130,000 distinct CDR3 sequences, of which roughly 94% are seen a single time; around 0.12% belongs to the top ten. A word on this clonotype: Its antigen remains unknown.

The sample was CD4+ T cells from PBMCs. This sequence originates from a human donor with multiple sclerosis. The chain recombines TRBV29-1 with TRBJ1-2, with 7 bases lining up with TRBD1. The CDR3: CSVNDQGVNYGYTF. The CDR3 region has the DNA TGCAGCGTTAATGACCAGGGGGTTAATTATGGCTACACCTTC. The whole variable domain, remainder taken from reference TRBV29-1 and TRBJ1-2, is SAVISQKPSRDICQRGTSLTIQCQVDSQVTMMFWYRQQPGQSLTLIATANQGSEATYESGFVIDKFPISRPNLTFSTLTVSNMSPEDSSIYLCSVNDQGVNYGYTFGSGTRLTVV.